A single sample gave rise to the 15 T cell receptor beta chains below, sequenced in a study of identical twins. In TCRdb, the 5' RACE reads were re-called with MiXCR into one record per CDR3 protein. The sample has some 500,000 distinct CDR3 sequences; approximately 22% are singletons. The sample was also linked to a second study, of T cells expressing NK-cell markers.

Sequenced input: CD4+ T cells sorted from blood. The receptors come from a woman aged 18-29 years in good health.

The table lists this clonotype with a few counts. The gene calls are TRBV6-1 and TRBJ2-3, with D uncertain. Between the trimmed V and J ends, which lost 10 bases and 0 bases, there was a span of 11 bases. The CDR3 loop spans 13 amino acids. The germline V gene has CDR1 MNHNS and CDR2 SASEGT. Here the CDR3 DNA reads TGTGCCACCCGGACCGAAAGCACAGATACGCAGTATTTT. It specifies CATRTESTDTQYF.

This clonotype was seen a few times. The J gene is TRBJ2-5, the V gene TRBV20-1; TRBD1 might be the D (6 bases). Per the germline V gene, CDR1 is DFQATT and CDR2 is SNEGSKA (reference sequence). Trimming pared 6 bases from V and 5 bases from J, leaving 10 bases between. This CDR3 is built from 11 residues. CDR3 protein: CSARGLETQYF. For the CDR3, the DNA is TGCAGTGCCAGGGGCCTTGAGACCCAGTACTTC.

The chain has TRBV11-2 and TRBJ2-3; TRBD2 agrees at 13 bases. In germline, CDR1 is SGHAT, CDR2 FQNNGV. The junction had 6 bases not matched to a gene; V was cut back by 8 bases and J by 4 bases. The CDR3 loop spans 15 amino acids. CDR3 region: CASGLAGVRADTQYF. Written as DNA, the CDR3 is TGTGCCAGCGGACTAGCGGGAGTGCGGGCAGATACGCAGTATTTT.

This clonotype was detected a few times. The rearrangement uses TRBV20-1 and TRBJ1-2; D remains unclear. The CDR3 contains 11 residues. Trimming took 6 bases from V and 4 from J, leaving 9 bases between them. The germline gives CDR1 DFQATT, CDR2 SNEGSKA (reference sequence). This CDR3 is CSAAETYGYTF. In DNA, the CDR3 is TGCAGTGCAGCGGAGACCTATGGCTACACCTTC.

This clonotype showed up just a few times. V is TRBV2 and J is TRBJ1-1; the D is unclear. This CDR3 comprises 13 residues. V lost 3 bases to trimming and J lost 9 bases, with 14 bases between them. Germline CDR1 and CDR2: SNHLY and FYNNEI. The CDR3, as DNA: TGTGCCAGCAGTGAGTTGCTCAGGAACCAAGCTTTCTTT. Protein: CASSELLRNQAFF.

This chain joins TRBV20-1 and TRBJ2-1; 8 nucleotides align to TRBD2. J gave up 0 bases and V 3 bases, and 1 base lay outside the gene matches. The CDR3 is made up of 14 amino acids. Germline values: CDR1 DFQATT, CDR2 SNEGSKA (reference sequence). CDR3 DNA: TGCAGTGCTAGGGGGACTAGCTCCTACAATGAGCAGTTCTTC. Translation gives CSARGTSSYNEQFF.

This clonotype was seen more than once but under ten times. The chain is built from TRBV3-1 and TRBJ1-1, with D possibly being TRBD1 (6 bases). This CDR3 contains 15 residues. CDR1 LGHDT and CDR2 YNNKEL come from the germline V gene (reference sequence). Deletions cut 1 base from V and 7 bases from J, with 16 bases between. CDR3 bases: TGTGCCAGCAGCCAAGCAGTAGGGGGGAAGAGTGAAGCTTTCTTT. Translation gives CASSQAVGGKSEAFF.

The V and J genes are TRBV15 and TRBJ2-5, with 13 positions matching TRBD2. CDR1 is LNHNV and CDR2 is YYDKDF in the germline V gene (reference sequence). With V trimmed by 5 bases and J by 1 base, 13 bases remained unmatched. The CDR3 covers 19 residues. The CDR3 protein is CATSLQTWTSGRGQETQYF. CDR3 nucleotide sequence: TGTGCCACCAGCCTCCAAACATGGACTAGCGGGAGAGGCCAAGAGACCCAGTACTTC.

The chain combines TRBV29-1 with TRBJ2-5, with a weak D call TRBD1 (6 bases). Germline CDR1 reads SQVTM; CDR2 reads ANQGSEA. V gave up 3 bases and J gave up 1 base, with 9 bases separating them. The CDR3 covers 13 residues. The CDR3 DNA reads TGCAGCGTTGACCCAGGGGTCCAAGAGACCCAGTACTTC. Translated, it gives CSVDPGVQETQYF.

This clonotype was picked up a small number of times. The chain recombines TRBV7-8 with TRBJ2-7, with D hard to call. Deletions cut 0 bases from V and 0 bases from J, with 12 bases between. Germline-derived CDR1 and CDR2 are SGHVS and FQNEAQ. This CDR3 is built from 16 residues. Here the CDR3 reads CASSLAVPFSSYEQYF. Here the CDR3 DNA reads TGTGCCAGCAGCTTAGCGGTCCCTTTCAGCTCCTACGAGCAGTACTTC.

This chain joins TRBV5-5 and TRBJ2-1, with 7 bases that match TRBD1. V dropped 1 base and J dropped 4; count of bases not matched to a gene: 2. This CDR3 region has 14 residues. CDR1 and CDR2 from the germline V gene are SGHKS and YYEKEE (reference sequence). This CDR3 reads CASSLSRGYNEQFF. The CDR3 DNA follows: TGTGCCAGCAGCTTGTCCAGGGGGTACAATGAGCAGTTCTTC.

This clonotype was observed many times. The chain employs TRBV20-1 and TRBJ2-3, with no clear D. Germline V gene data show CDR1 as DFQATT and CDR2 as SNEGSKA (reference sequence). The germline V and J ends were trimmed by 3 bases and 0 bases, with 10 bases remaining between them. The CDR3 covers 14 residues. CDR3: CSASSVRSTDTQYF. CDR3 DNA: TGCAGTGCTAGTTCCGTCAGGAGCACAGATACGCAGTATTTT.

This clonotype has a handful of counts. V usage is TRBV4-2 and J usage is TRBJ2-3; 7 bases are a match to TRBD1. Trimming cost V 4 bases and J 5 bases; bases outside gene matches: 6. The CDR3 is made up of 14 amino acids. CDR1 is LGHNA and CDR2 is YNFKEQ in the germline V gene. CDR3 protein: CASSRQGIEDTQYF. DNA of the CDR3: TGTGCCAGCAGCCGACAGGGAATCGAAGATACGCAGTATTTT.

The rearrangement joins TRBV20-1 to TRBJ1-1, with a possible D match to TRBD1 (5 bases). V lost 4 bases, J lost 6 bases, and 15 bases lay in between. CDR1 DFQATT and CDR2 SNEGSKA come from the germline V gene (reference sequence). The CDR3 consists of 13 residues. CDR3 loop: CSAIYWGRAEAFF. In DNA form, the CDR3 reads TGCAGTGCTATATACTGGGGCAGGGCTGAAGCTTTCTTT.

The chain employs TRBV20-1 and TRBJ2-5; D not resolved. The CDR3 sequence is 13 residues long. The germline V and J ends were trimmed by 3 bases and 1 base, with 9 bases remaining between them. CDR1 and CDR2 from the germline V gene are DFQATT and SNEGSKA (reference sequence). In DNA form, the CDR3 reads TGCAGTGCTAGCAGTCGCATCCAAGAGACCCAGTACTTC. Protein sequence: CSASSRIQETQYF.